Listed below are T cell receptor beta chains from one sample, sequenced in a study of T-cell reconstitution after alpha-beta-depleted transplantation in children. TCRdb reprocessed the PCR reads via MiXCR and lists one record per CDR3 protein. The sample gives about 340,000 distinct CDR3 sequences, 10% of which show up once; 2% to 2.5% is in the top ten. Material: PBMCs from the stem cell graft donor, obtained from the stem cell graft. The receptor source for this set is a human donor who donated a stem cell graft to a child with acute lymphoblastic leukemia. Each CDR3 is given with its conserved first and last residue. The size entry is marked missing in some rows and otherwise reads once, few, many or a size class.

J gene: TRBJ2-1
clone size: NA
V gene: TRBV6-4
CDR3 protein: CASSDSGATYNEQFF

J gene: TRBJ2-7
clone size: few
V gene: TRBV7-2
CDR3 protein: CASSLGGDGSYEQYF

J gene: TRBJ2-1
clone size: few
V gene: TRBV9
CDR3 protein: CASSAGPEREEQFF

J gene: TRBJ1-6
clone size: few
V gene: TRBV9
CDR3 protein: CASSVASGGVNSPLHF

J gene: TRBJ2-1
clone size: NA
V gene: TRBV24-1
CDR3 protein: CATRSRYNEQFF

J gene: TRBJ1-2
clone size: NA
V gene: TRBV6-6
CDR3 protein: CASSTSSGGYTF

J gene: TRBJ2-1
clone size: many
V gene: TRBV28
CDR3 protein: CASSSTLHNEQFF

J gene: TRBJ1-1
clone size: many
V gene: TRBV12-3/TRBV12-4
CDR3 protein: CASSPGTGGTEAFF

J gene: TRBJ2-5
clone size: NA
V gene: TRBV4-2
CDR3 protein: CASSEGKGMEETQYF

J gene: TRBJ2-3
clone size: NA
V gene: TRBV2
CDR3 protein: CASSGRQGTDTQYF

J gene: TRBJ2-5
clone size: many
V gene: TRBV7-9
CDR3 protein: CASSLVETQYF

J gene: TRBJ2-3
clone size: few
V gene: TRBV9
CDR3 protein: CASSVGGVPDTQYF

J gene: TRBJ2-7
clone size: NA
V gene: TRBV4-3
CDR3 protein: CASSTRTGGSYEQYF

J gene: TRBJ1-5
clone size: few
V gene: TRBV4-3
CDR3 protein: CASSQDRGGGYNQPQHF

J gene: TRBJ1-1
clone size: few
V gene: TRBV6-5
CDR3 protein: CASSYFGDTEAFF

J gene: TRBJ1-2
clone size: few
V gene: TRBV5-1
CDR3 protein: CASSCGQGACGYTF

J gene: TRBJ1-1
clone size: NA
V gene: TRBV27
CDR3 protein: CASSPGQDAPEAFF

J gene: TRBJ1-3
clone size: NA
V gene: TRBV27
CDR3 protein: CASSPYDSLGGNTIYF

J gene: TRBJ2-2
clone size: NA
V gene: TRBV12-3/TRBV12-4
CDR3 protein: CASSETGPVPSGELFF

J gene: TRBJ2-5
clone size: few
V gene: TRBV9
CDR3 protein: CASSVGGGEKETQYF

J gene: TRBJ2-7
clone size: few
V gene: TRBV28
CDR3 protein: CASRAEGGVSYEQYF

J gene: TRBJ1-5
clone size: few
V gene: TRBV6-1
CDR3 protein: CAIQRQGTSVQPQHF

J gene: TRBJ1-5
clone size: few
V gene: TRBV20-1
CDR3 protein: CSATGLLWGSARPQHF

J gene: TRBJ2-5
clone size: NA
V gene: TRBV7-9
CDR3 protein: CASSSGTAQETQYF

J gene: TRBJ2-6
clone size: NA
V gene: TRBV7-9
CDR3 protein: CASSSMGGSAGANVLTF

J gene: TRBJ1-1
clone size: NA
V gene: TRBV11-2
CDR3 protein: CASSWADGEAFF

J gene: TRBJ2-3
clone size: NA
V gene: TRBV20-1
CDR3 protein: CSASEGRVRDTQYF

J gene: TRBJ1-6
clone size: few
V gene: TRBV4-1
CDR3 protein: CASSQTTGLMTYNSPLHF

J gene: TRBJ1-1
clone size: NA
V gene: TRBV6-1
CDR3 protein: CASTTGITEAFF

J gene: TRBJ2-5
clone size: many
V gene: TRBV5-8
CDR3 protein: CASSHAGRVQETQYF

J gene: TRBJ2-7
clone size: few
V gene: TRBV12-3/TRBV12-4
CDR3 protein: CASSPPGTGFYEQYF

J gene: TRBJ2-3
clone size: few
V gene: TRBV7-2
CDR3 protein: CAIGRTQYF

J gene: TRBJ2-3
clone size: few
V gene: TRBV20-1
CDR3 protein: CSAGRGGNTDTQYF

J gene: TRBJ1-1
clone size: many
V gene: TRBV7-3
CDR3 protein: CASSLGTDSTEAFF

J gene: TRBJ1-1
clone size: NA
V gene: TRBV4-2
CDR3 protein: CASSQPGYKNTEAFF

J gene: TRBJ1-1
clone size: few
V gene: TRBV7-2
CDR3 protein: CASCRVDTEAFF

J gene: TRBJ2-5
clone size: few
V gene: TRBV12-3/TRBV12-4
CDR3 protein: CASKEASEETQYF

J gene: TRBJ2-2
clone size: NA
V gene: TRBV7-9
CDR3 protein: CASSLWAGEGTGELFF

J gene: TRBJ2-1
clone size: NA
V gene: TRBV12-3/TRBV12-4
CDR3 protein: CASIGSGRTYNEQFF

J gene: TRBJ1-6
clone size: many
V gene: TRBV28
CDR3 protein: CASSLALGTHSTGPLHF

J gene: TRBJ1-6
clone size: NA
V gene: TRBV12-3/TRBV12-4
CDR3 protein: CASSFLQGLNSPLHF

J gene: TRBJ2-7
clone size: NA
V gene: TRBV10-3
CDR3 protein: CAISPLDRNYEQYF

J gene: TRBJ2-5
clone size: NA
V gene: TRBV20-1
CDR3 protein: CSVVDGGGETQYF

J gene: TRBJ2-7
clone size: few
V gene: TRBV20-1
CDR3 protein: CSLGQGLPTEQYF

J gene: TRBJ1-1
clone size: NA
V gene: TRBV20-1
CDR3 protein: CSARDGGTGRTEAFF

J gene: TRBJ2-5
clone size: few
V gene: TRBV7-3
CDR3 protein: CASSLAGGTRTQYF

J gene: TRBJ2-1
clone size: few
V gene: TRBV7-9
CDR3 protein: CASRPENPSYNEQFF

J gene: TRBJ2-5
clone size: many
V gene: TRBV15
CDR3 protein: CATSRDILYQETQYF

J gene: TRBJ2-1
clone size: few
V gene: TRBV7-3
CDR3 protein: CASSLTGTSGSGEQFF

J gene: TRBJ2-7
clone size: NA
V gene: TRBV11-2
CDR3 protein: CASRHPRDRHYEQYF

J gene: TRBJ1-6
clone size: NA
V gene: TRBV18
CDR3 protein: CASSPGSYNSPLHF

J gene: TRBJ2-1
clone size: many
V gene: TRBV20-1
CDR3 protein: CSARDSWSGTSYNEQFF

J gene: TRBJ2-1
clone size: NA
V gene: TRBV27
CDR3 protein: CASSLSGRASSYNEQFF

J gene: TRBJ2-1
clone size: NA
V gene: TRBV20-1
CDR3 protein: CSTKTGSGSYNEQFF